Listed below are T cell receptor beta chains from one sample, sequenced in a study of blood T cell repertoires in COVID-19. Libraries were prepared by immunoSEQ multiplex PCR; TCRdb keeps only in-frame clonotypes and omits some of them. The table records about 150,000 clones, under 90% of them present only once. The sequenced material came from peripheral blood. These TCRs come from a human donor in a cohort sampled during active COVID-19. Both conserved end residues are part of each CDR3. A D gene is named only where the DNA matches it firmly. Clone sizes are given selectively: once, few, many, or a class where the clone is expanded.

TRBV15	-	TRBJ1-2	TRBD1	TGTGCCACCAGCAGAGACAGGGGGATTAACTATGGCTACACCTTC	CATSRDRGINYGYTF
TRBV25-1	-	TRBJ1-3	-	TGTGCCAGCAGTGAATGGGCCGGGGAGGAAAACACCATATATTTT	CASSEWAGEENTIYF
TRBV4-1	few	TRBJ1-2	-	TGCGCCAGCAGCCAAGAGGTGCAGGCCCTCTATGGCTACACCTTC	CASSQEVQALYGYTF
TRBV7-7	-	TRBJ2-3	-	TGTGCTAGCAGCTTCTTGAGCACAGATACGCAGTATTTT	CASSFLSTDTQYF
TRBV7-2	-	TRBJ1-2	-	TGTGCCAGCAGTCGGGACTCCGGGCCCTATGGCTACACCTTC	CASSRDSGPYGYTF
TRBV6-5	-	TRBJ2-3	TRBD1	TGTGCCAGCTCAGACAGGGTTCTCACAGATACGCAGTATTTT	CASSDRVLTDTQYF
TRBV7-2	once	TRBJ1-1	-	TGTGCCAGCAGCTTAAGAGGGCAGGGGTTCACTGAAGCTTTCTTT	CASSLRGQGFTEAFF
TRBV5-6	-	TRBJ2-7	TRBD1	TGTGCCAGCAGCCCCACAGGGGGCCAGCGAGCGGAGCAGTACTTC	CASSPTGGQRAEQYF
TRBV7-6	-	TRBJ2-3	-	TGTGCCAGCAGCTTATGGAACAGAGGCACAGATACGCAGTATTTT	CASSLWNRGTDTQYF
TRBV7-2	few	TRBJ2-5	TRBD2	TGTGCCAGCAGCCAAAGCGGGGTGCTCCAAGAGACCCAGTACTTC	CASSQSGVLQETQYF
TRBV13	-	TRBJ2-3	-	TGTGCCAGCAGCTTAATACAGAGCACAGATACGCAGTATTTT	CASSLIQSTDTQYF
TRBV24-1	once	TRBJ2-7	TRBD1	TGTGCCACGTCCTACCCCAGGGACAGGAGACCCTACGAGCAGTACTTC	CATSYPRDRRPYEQYF
TRBV19	-	TRBJ1-2	-	TGTGCCAGTACCCACCTAAACTATGGCTACACCTTC	CASTHLNYGYTF
TRBV7-3	few	TRBJ2-3	TRBD2	TGTGCCAGCAGCTCGACTAGCGGGAGTTCAGATACGCAGTATTTT	CASSSTSGSSDTQYF
TRBV12-3/TRBV12-4	-	TRBJ2-3	TRBD2	TGTGCCAGCACTAGCGGATCCACAGATACGCAGTATTTT	CASTSGSTDTQYF
TRBV7-2	few	TRBJ1-2	-	TGTGCCAGCAGCTTAGCGCGGATCGGGGGCTACACCTTC	CASSLARIGGYTF
TRBV6-5	-	TRBJ1-4	-	TGTGCCAGCAGGCCAGATCCTAATGAAAAACTGTTTTTT	CASRPDPNEKLFF
TRBV7-3	few	TRBJ2-3	-	TGTGCCAGCAGCCAGCGTGCAACCACAGATACGCAGTATTTT	CASSQRATTDTQYF
TRBV11-3	-	TRBJ2-5	TRBD1	TGTGCCAGCAGCCCAGGGGGCAGGGGAGAGACCCAGTACTTC	CASSPGGRGETQYF
TRBV3-1/TRBV3-2	-	TRBJ2-5	-	TGTGCCAGCAGCCTTGAGAGACATTCCCAAGAGACCCAGTACTTC	CASSLERHSQETQYF
TRBV19	-	TRBJ1-3	-	TGTGCCAGTAGTCTGGAGGTCTCTGGAAACACCATATATTTT	CASSLEVSGNTIYF
TRBV7-2	-	TRBJ2-2	TRBD1	TGTGCCAGCAGTGGGGGGACAGGGGCCTCTAACACCGGGGAGCTGTTTTTT	CASSGGTGASNTGELFF
TRBV18	-	TRBJ1-1	TRBD1	TGTGCCAGCTCACCACAGGGGGCAAACACTGAAGCTTTCTTT	CASSPQGANTEAFF
TRBV14	-	TRBJ1-1	-	TGTGCCAGCAGCCAAGAAAAGGGGGTAATGAACACTGAAGCTTTCTTT	CASSQEKGVMNTEAFF
TRBV5-6	-	TRBJ1-1	TRBD1	TGTGCCAGCAGCTTGCCCGGGGACAGCATGAACACTGAAGCTTTCTTT	CASSLPGDSMNTEAFF
TRBV27	-	TRBJ2-7	TRBD1	TGTGCCAGCAGAACCACCCCGGGACAGGCCTACGAGCAGTACTTC	CASRTTPGQAYEQYF